This T cell receptor (beta chain) was captured in a study of T cell responses to AZD1222 COVID-19 vaccine. This clone was detected a few times. Its antigen is not identified. Repertoires were generated with immunoSEQ multiplex PCR, while TCRdb's copy carries only in-frame clones and drops some. The profile shows more than 95,000 clones, 85% to 90% of them singletons. The CDR3 loop spans 14 amino acids. Trimming shortened V by 0 bases and J by 4 bases, and 7 bases separated the two germline ends. Germline V gene sequence: CDR1 SGHTA, CDR2 FQGTGA. Findings and caveats of the study: The span of vaccine-associated CD4 TCRs extended across spike, with dominance at 160-218 and 743-854. Recipients of two AZD1222 doses showed rising Spike-specific TCR breadth and depth. Seropositive at baseline were only a handful of AZD1222 recipients.

Specimen: peripheral blood, collected on day 0 of MenACWY control vaccination. This receptor was taken from an adult in good health. The gene calls are TRBV7-3 and TRBJ2-1; the D is unclear. The CDR3 sequence is CASSLTGAYNEQFF. DNA of the CDR3: TGTGCCAGCAGCTTAACAGGAGCATACAATGAGCAGTTCTTC.